This TCR beta chain appears in the sequencing data of a study of T-cell reconstitution after alpha-beta-depleted transplantation in children. A TCRbeta library incorporating unique molecular identifiers was prepared. TCRdb fed the PCR reads into MiXCR, producing one record per CDR3 protein. The sample records around 360,000 distinct CDR3 sequences, about a tenth being singletons. There are a few counts of this clonotype. This CDR3 has 15 residues. In germline, CDR1 is MDHEN, CDR2 SYDVKM. The V gene lost 5 bases and the J gene lost 4 bases, with 15 bases spanning the gap. V gene TRBV28 combines with J gene TRBJ1-5; D is perhaps TRBD1 (6 bases). This clonotype was sampled from a human donor who donated a stem cell graft to a child with acute lymphoblastic leukemia. The source material was PBMCs from the stem cell graft donor, sampled from the stem cell graft. The CDR3 nucleotides read TGTGCCAGCAGTCCCTCGGGGGCCGATAATCAGCCCCAGCATTTT. This encodes CASSPSGADNQPQHF.